These 22 T cell receptor beta chains originate from one sample sequenced in a study of T cell repertoires in cytomegalovirus infection. No antigen is known for these receptors. TCRdb analysed the reads with MiXCR anew, one entry per CDR3 protein. The data show over 55,000 distinct CDR3 sequences, 20% seen once. The sequenced sample was CD8+ T cells from cultured PBMCs, obtained from culture after CMV antigen stimulation. These receptors came from a human donor in good health (CMV status not recorded). Some clones in this sample may be carry-over from other donors' samples.

The DNA for the CDR3 is TGCAGTGGAGACAGGGGACTCAACTATGGCTACACCTTC. Translation gives CSGDRGLNYGYTF. The chain recombines TRBV20-1 with TRBJ1-2; 8 positions agree with TRBD1. With 7 bases clipped from V and 2 bases from J, the junction kept 6 bases outside the gene matches. From germline, CDR1 is DFQATT and CDR2 SNEGSKA (reference sequence). The CDR3 is 13 amino acids.

This clonotype occurred a few times. The CDR3 is CASSFRGYTDTQYF. Written as DNA, the CDR3 is TGTGCCAGCAGTTTTCGGGGCTACACAGATACGCAGTATTTT. The chain couples TRBV7-3 to TRBJ2-3; D may be TRBD1 or TRBD2 (5 bases each). Trimming took off 6 bases at V and 2 bases at J, with 12 bases between the two ends. Germline V gene data show CDR1 as SGHTA and CDR2 as FQGTGA. The CDR3 spans 14 residues.

This clonotype was seen repeatedly, ten times or more. V usage is TRBV5-1 and J usage is TRBJ1-2; TRBD1 matches at 7 bases. CDR3 length: 13 amino acids. The germline gives CDR1 SGHRS, CDR2 YFSETQ. V lost 4 bases to trimming and J lost 5 bases; unmatched junction nucleotides: 5. The CDR3 DNA sequence: TGCGCCAGCAGCCCGGGACAGACGTATGGCTACACCTTC. Protein product: CASSPGQTYGYTF.

This clonotype was recorded a few times. V and J are TRBV15 and TRBJ1-3; no clear D. Germline lookup yields CDR1 LNHNV and CDR2 YYDKDF (reference sequence). This CDR3 has 15 amino acids. V was trimmed by 0 bases and J by 2 bases, leaving 8 bases between them. The CDR3 is CATSRDRSAGNTIYF. The DNA for the CDR3 is TGTGCCACCAGCAGAGATAGGAGTGCTGGAAACACCATATATTTT.

This sequence joins TRBV2 and TRBJ2-7, with D possibly matching TRBD2 (6 bases). V was clipped by 7 bases and J by 2 bases, with 12 bases between them. This CDR3 comprises 13 residues. Germline CDR1 SNHLY, CDR2 FYNNEI. Here the CDR3 DNA reads TGTGCCAGCAAAGAGGAGGGGACCTACGAGCAGTACTTC. Protein sequence: CASKEEGTYEQYF.

The table lists this clonotype with a few counts. V is TRBV6-4 and J is TRBJ2-2; D may be TRBD1 (6 bases). CDR1 is MRHNA and CDR2 is SNTAGT in the germline V gene. V was pared by 9 bases and J by 5 bases, with 16 bases between. This CDR3 region has 14 residues. CDR3 residues: CASSSHRETGELFF. Written as DNA, the CDR3 is TGTGCCAGTTCATCGCACAGGGAGACCGGGGAGCTGTTTTTT.

The J gene is TRBJ2-7, the V gene TRBV7-9; 10 bases fit TRBD1. The CDR3 contains 17 residues. Germline assignment: CDR1 SEHNR and CDR2 FQNEAQ (reference sequence). Trimming took 4 bases from V and 2 from J; bases not matched to a gene: 11. The CDR3 sequence is CASSSKNPGTGAYEQYF. The CDR3 DNA reads as TGTGCCAGCAGCTCAAAAAACCCCGGGACAGGGGCCTACGAGCAGTACTTC.

This clonotype has a handful of counts. The chain couples TRBV9 to TRBJ2-2; 7 bases agree with TRBD1. With V trimmed by 3 bases and J by 4 bases, 9 bases remained unmatched. CDR1 SGDLS and CDR2 YYNGEE come from the germline V gene. This CDR3 is built from 16 residues. The CDR3 protein is CASSDPGQTPTGELFF. The CDR3 bases are TGTGCCAGCAGCGATCCGGGACAGACACCCACCGGGGAGCTGTTTTTT.

V usage is TRBV7-9 and J usage is TRBJ1-1, with 9 positions matching TRBD1. The germline V gene has CDR1 SEHNR and CDR2 FQNEAQ (reference sequence). This CDR3 is built from 16 residues. The junction had 9 bases not matched to a gene; V was cut back by 4 bases and J by 3 bases. The CDR3 bases are TGTGCCAGCAGCTCAACCCGGGACAGGGCGCACACTGAAGCTTTCTTT. It yields the protein CASSSTRDRAHTEAFF.

The genes are TRBV6-2 or TRBV6-3 and TRBJ2-1; 8 positions agree with TRBD1. The CDR3 runs 19 residues. The germline gives CDR1 MNHEY, CDR2 SVGEGT. Trimming took 0 bases from V and 4 from J; bases not matched to a gene: 14. In DNA, the CDR3 is TGTGCCAGCAGTTACTCCCCCAGAAAGGACAGGGCTATTTACAATGAGCAGTTCTTC. Its translation: CASSYSPRKDRAIYNEQFF.

The chain employs TRBV5-4 and TRBJ1-1; maybe TRBD1 (5 bases). Trimming cost V 1 base and J 7 bases, with 11 bases left between them. The CDR3 length is 13 residues. Germline lookup yields CDR1 SGHNT and CDR2 YYREEE (reference sequence). In DNA, the CDR3 is TGTGCCAGCAGCTTGATAGGGGTGGATGAAGCTTTCTTT. Translation: CASSLIGVDEAFF. Full variable domain (rest looked up from reference TRBV5-4 and TRBJ1-1): ETGVTQSPTHLIKTRGQQVTLRCSSQSGHNTVSWYQQALGQGPQFIFQYYREEENGRGNFPPRFSGLQFPNYSSELNVNALELDDSALYLCASSLIGVDEAFFGQGTRLTVV.

The chain is built from TRBV7-2 and TRBJ1-6; perhaps TRBD1 as D (6 bases). This CDR3 is 16 amino acids long. Germline CDR1 reads SGHTA; CDR2 reads FQGNSA. V shed 0 bases and J shed 9 bases, with 15 bases lying between them. CDR3: CASSLALKGGGSPLHF. The CDR3, as DNA: TGTGCCAGCAGCTTAGCGCTAAAGGGGGGAGGTTCACCCCTCCACTTT.

The J gene is TRBJ1-2, the V gene TRBV7-9, with 7 nucleotides matching TRBD1. From germline, CDR1 is SEHNR and CDR2 FQNEAQ (reference sequence). CDR3 length: 15 amino acids. V lost 8 bases to trimming and J lost 7 bases; unmatched junction nucleotides: 16. CDR3 region: CASVGGQSQIPGYTF. The CDR3 nucleotides are TGTGCCAGCGTGGGGGGACAGAGCCAAATTCCTGGCTACACCTTC.

This sequence joins TRBV7-8 and TRBJ2-3; D unresolved. Looked up from germline, CDR1 is SGHVS and CDR2 is FQNEAQ. Trimming took 5 bases from V and 0 from J, leaving 12 bases between them. This CDR3 is built from 15 residues. The CDR3: CASSPDGSSTDTQYF. The CDR3 nucleotides read TGTGCCAGCAGCCCGGACGGGTCTAGCACAGATACGCAGTATTTT.

The rearrangement uses TRBV12-3 or TRBV12-4 and TRBJ2-1; 9 bases map to TRBD1. This CDR3 spans 15 amino acids. J lost 5 bases, V lost 6 bases, and 8 bases had no gene match. The CDR3 here is CASRYRDRANNEQFF. For the CDR3, the DNA is TGTGCCAGCAGATACCGGGACAGGGCGAACAATGAGCAGTTCTTC.

The chain uses TRBV7-2 and TRBJ2-7; D gene uncertain. The germline V gene encodes CDR1 SGHTA and CDR2 FQGNSA. This CDR3 is built from 14 residues. V was shortened by 6 bases and J by 6 bases, with 18 bases between the two germline ends. The CDR3, as DNA: TGTGCCAGCAGTCACCCCGACACCCGCGCCGAGCAGTACTTC. This codes for CASSHPDTRAEQYF.

This chain links TRBV27 with TRBJ1-1; 8 bases are shared with TRBD1. In germline, CDR1 is MNHEY, CDR2 SMNVEV (reference sequence). Losses at the gene ends were 5 bases for V and 3 bases for J; bases not matched to a gene: 14. The length of the CDR3 is 17 residues. In DNA form, the CDR3 reads TGTGCCAGCAGTACCCGGACAGGGCTGGCGTCGGACACTGAAGCTTTCTTT. Encoded protein: CASSTRTGLASDTEAFF.

Only a few counts were recorded for this clonotype. The V gene is TRBV12-3 or TRBV12-4, the J gene TRBJ1-1; tentatively, D is TRBD1 (5 bases). There are 15 residues in the CDR3. The V end was cut by 3 bases, the J end by 0 bases, with 11 bases between. CDR3 in amino acids: CASSFRGPMNTEAFF. Written as DNA, the CDR3 is TGTGCCAGCAGTTTTAGGGGCCCCATGAACACTGAAGCTTTCTTT.

The CDR3 bases are TGTGCCAGCAGCGTAAGGGGCGGAGATACGCAGTATTTT. Translating it yields CASSVRGGDTQYF. The rearrangement joins TRBV7-3 to TRBJ2-3, with D possibly being TRBD1 (5 bases). Germline V gene sequence: CDR1 SGHTA, CDR2 FQGTGA. Trimming took off 5 bases at V and 5 bases at J, with 11 bases between the two ends. The CDR3 covers 13 residues.

The rearrangement joins TRBV7-6 to TRBJ2-2; 8 bases fit TRBD1. V shed 4 bases and J 4 bases; nucleotides not matched to a gene: 5. CDR3 length equals 15 residues. Germline V CDR1 and CDR2: SGHVS, FNYEAQ. The CDR3 DNA reads as TGTGCCAGCAGCTCCCCAGGGGGCCTCACCGGGGAGCTGTTTTTT. It translates to CASSSPGGLTGELFF.

This sequence joins TRBV7-8 and TRBJ1-2; 7 positions agree with TRBD1. Trimming took 3 bases from V and 4 from J; bases not matched to a gene: 5. Germline V gene sequence: CDR1 SGHVS, CDR2 FQNEAQ. This CDR3 is 14 amino acids long. CDR3 coding DNA: TGTGCCAGCAGCTTGGGCGACAGGGCCTATGGCTACACCTTC. Translation: CASSLGDRAYGYTF.

This clonotype was observed a handful of times. This chain uses TRBV7-9 with TRBJ2-1, with 8 bases lining up with TRBD2. Germline-derived CDR1 and CDR2 are SEHNR and FQNEAQ (reference sequence). V lost 7 bases, J lost 10 bases, and 15 bases stayed unmatched. The CDR3 covers 15 residues. CDR3 sequence reads: CASTHPGLGIKEQFF. The CDR3 nucleotides read TGTGCCAGCACCCACCCGGGACTAGGGATTAAGGAGCAGTTCTTC.